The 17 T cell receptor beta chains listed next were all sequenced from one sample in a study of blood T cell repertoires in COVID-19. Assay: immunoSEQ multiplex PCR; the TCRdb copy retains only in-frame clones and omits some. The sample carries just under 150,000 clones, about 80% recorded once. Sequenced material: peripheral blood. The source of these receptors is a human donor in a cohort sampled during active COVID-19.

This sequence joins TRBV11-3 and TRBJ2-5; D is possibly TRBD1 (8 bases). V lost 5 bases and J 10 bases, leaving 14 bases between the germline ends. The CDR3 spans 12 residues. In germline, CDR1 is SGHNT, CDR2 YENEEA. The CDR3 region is CASSTTGGGQYF. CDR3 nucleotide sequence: TGTGCCAGCAGCACCACAGGGGGGGGCCAGTACTTC.

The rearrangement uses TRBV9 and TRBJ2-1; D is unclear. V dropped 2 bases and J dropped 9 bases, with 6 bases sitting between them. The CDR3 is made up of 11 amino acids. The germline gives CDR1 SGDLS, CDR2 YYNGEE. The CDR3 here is CASSVGSEQFF. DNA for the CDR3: TGTGCCAGCAGCGTTGGCAGTGAGCAGTTCTTC. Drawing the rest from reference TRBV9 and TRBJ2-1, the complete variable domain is DSGVTQTPKHLITATGQRVTLRCSPRSGDLSVYWYQQSLDQGLQFLIQYYNGEERAKGNILERFSAQQFPDLHSELNLSSLELGDSALYFCASSVGSEQFFGPGTRLTVL.

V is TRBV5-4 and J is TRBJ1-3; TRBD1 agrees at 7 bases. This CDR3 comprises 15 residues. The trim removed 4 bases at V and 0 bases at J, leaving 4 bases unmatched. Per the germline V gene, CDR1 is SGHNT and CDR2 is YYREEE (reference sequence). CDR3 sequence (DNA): TGTGCCAGCAGCCCGGGGGACAGCTCTGGAAACACCATATATTTT. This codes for CASSPGDSSGNTIYF.

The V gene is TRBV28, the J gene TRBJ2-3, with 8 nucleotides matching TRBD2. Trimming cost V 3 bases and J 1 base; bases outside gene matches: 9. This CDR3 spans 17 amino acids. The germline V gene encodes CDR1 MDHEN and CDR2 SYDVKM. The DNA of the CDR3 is TGTGCCAGCAGTTTCTCCGGGGGGGCCTGGGGCACAGATACGCAGTATTTT. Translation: CASSFSGGAWGTDTQYF.

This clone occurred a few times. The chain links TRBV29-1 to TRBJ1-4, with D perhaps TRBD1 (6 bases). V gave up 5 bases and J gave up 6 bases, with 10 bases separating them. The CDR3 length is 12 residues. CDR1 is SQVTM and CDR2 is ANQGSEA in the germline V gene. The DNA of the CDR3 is TGCAGCGTTCGGACAGACCATGAAAAACTGTTTTTT. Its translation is CSVRTDHEKLFF.

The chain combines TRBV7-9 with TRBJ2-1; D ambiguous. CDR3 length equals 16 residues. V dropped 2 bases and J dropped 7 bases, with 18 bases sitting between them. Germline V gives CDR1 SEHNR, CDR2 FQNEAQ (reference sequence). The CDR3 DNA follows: TGTGCCAGCAGCTTATTAACCTCGACAAGGAAAAATGAGCAGTTCTTC. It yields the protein CASSLLTSTRKNEQFF.

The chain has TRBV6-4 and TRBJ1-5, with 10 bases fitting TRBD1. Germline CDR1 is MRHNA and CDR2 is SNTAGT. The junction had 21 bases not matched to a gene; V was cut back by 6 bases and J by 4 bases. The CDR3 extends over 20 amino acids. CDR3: CASRRGETGGFNPLNQPQHF. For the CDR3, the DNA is TGTGCCAGCAGAAGGGGGGAGACAGGGGGCTTTAACCCTCTAAATCAGCCCCAGCATTTT.

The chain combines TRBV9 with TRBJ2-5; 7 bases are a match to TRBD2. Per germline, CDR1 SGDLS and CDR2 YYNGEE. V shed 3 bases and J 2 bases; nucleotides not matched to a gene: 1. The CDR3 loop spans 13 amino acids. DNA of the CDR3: TGTGCCAGCAGCGGAGCGGGGCAAGAGACCCAGTACTTC. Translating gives CASSGAGQETQYF.

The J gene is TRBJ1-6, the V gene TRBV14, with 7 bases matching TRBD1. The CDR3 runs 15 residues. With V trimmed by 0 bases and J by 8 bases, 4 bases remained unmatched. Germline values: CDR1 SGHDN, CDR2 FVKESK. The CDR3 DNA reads TGTGCCAGCAGCCAAGATCGGGACAGACATTCACCCCTCCACTTT. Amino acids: CASSQDRDRHSPLHF.

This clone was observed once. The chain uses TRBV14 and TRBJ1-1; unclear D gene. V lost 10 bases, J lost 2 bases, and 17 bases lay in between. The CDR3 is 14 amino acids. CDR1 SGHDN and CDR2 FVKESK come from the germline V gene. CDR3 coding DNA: TGTGCCACCGTAGGGTTGGGAGACAACACTGAAGCTTTCTTT. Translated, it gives CATVGLGDNTEAFF.

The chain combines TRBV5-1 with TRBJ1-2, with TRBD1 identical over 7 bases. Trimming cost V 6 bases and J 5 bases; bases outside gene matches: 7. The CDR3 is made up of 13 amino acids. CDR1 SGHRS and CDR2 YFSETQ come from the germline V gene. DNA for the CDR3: TGCGCCAGCACCGGGACAGAAGAATATGGCTACACCTTC. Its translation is CASTGTEEYGYTF.

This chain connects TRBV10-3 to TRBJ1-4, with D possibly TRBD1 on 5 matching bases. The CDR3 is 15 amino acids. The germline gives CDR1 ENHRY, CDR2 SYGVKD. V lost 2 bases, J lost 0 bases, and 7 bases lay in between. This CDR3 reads CAISERGATNEKLFF. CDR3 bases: TGTGCCATCAGTGAGAGGGGTGCAACTAATGAAAAACTGTTTTTT.

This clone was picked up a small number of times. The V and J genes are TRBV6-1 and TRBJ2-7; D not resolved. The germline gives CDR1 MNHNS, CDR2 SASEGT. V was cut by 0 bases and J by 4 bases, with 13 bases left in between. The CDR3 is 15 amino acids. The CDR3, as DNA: TGTGCCAGCAGTGAAGCGGCAGCAGAGGTATACGAGCAGTACTTC. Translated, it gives CASSEAAAEVYEQYF.

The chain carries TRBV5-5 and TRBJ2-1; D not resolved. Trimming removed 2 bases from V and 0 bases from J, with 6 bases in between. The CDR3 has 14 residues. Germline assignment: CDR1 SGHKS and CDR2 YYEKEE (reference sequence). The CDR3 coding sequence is TGTGCCAGCAGCTTTTCCCTCTCCTACAATGAGCAGTTCTTC. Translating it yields CASSFSLSYNEQFF.

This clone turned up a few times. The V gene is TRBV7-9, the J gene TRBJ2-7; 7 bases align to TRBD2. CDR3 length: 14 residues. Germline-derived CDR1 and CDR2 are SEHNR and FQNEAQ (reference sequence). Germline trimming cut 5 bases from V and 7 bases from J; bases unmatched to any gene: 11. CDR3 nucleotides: TGTGCCAGCAGCACCCGGGCGGGAGTAGGGGAGCAGTACTTC. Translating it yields CASSTRAGVGEQYF.

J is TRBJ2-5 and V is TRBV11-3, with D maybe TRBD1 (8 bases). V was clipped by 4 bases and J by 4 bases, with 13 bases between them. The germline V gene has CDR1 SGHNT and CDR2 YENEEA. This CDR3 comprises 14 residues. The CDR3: CASSSHRGGETQYF. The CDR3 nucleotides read TGTGCCAGCAGCTCTCACAGGGGGGGAGAGACCCAGTACTTC.

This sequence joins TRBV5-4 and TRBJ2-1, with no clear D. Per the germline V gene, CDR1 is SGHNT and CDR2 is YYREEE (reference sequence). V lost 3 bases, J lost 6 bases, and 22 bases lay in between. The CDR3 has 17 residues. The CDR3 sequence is CASSSWRGDRAINEQFF. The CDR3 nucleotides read TGTGCCAGCAGCTCTTGGCGAGGAGACCGAGCGATCAATGAGCAGTTCTTC. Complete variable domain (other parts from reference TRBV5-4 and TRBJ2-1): ETGVTQSPTHLIKTRGQQVTLRCSSQSGHNTVSWYQQALGQGPQFIFQYYREEENGRGNFPPRFSGLQFPNYSSELNVNALELDDSALYLCASSSWRGDRAINEQFFGPGTRLTVL.